A selection of T cell receptor beta chains follows, all from one sample in a study of cytomegalovirus exposure and HLA in healthy donors. The method was immunoSEQ multiplex PCR; TCRdb's version includes in-frame clones alone and lacks a portion of them. Of about 130,000 clones in the sample, 10% to 13% were seen once. The sample consisted of PBMCs. These receptor sequences come from a woman aged 18-35 years in good health and CMV-seropositive. Both conserved end residues are part of each CDR3. Fields, in order: V gene, J gene, D gene, CDR3 length, clone size, CDR3 DNA, CDR3 protein. D genes are given only for firm matches. Some rows mark clone size as missing; the rest say once, few, many or name a class of expanded clone.

V gene: TRBV27
J gene: TRBJ2-7
D gene: NA
CDR3 length: 14
clone size: NA
CDR3 DNA: TGTGCCAGCAGAAGAGGACAGTTCTCCTACGAGCAGTACTTC
CDR3 protein: CASRRGQFSYEQYF

V gene: TRBV30
J gene: TRBJ1-1
D gene: NA
CDR3 length: 14
clone size: few
CDR3 DNA: TGTGCCTGGAGTGGGGACACCTTAAACACTGAAGCTTTCTTT
CDR3 protein: CAWSGDTLNTEAFF

V gene: TRBV5-4
J gene: TRBJ1-1
D gene: NA
CDR3 length: 14
clone size: few
CDR3 DNA: TGTGCCAGCAGCTTGGAGGCAGGGGACACTGAAGCTTTCTTT
CDR3 protein: CASSLEAGDTEAFF

V gene: TRBV28
J gene: TRBJ1-1
D gene: NA
CDR3 length: 12
clone size: NA
CDR3 DNA: TGTGCCAGCTGGAGGGGGAACACTGAAGCTTTCTTT
CDR3 protein: CASWRGNTEAFF

V gene: TRBV19
J gene: TRBJ2-7
D gene: TRBD2
CDR3 length: 17
clone size: NA
CDR3 DNA: TGTGCCAGTAGAAATGAGCTAGCGGGAGGGCCCGGAGGGGAGCAGTACTTC
CDR3 protein: CASRNELAGGPGGEQYF

V gene: TRBV25-1
J gene: TRBJ2-7
D gene: TRBD1
CDR3 length: 14
clone size: NA
CDR3 DNA: TGTGCCAGCACCTCACCAGGGGGTACGAGTGAGCAGTACTTC
CDR3 protein: CASTSPGGTSEQYF

V gene: TRBV20-1
J gene: TRBJ2-1
D gene: NA
CDR3 length: 11
clone size: NA
CDR3 DNA: TGCAGTGCTAGTCTATACAATGAGCAGTTCTTC
CDR3 protein: CSASLYNEQFF

V gene: TRBV5-1
J gene: TRBJ1-2
D gene: TRBD1
CDR3 length: 16
clone size: NA
CDR3 DNA: TGCGCCAGCAGCTCAGACCGGGACAGACCTGGGCAGGGCTACACCTTC
CDR3 protein: CASSSDRDRPGQGYTF

V gene: TRBV5-6
J gene: TRBJ2-1
D gene: TRBD1
CDR3 length: 14
clone size: few
CDR3 DNA: TGTGCCATCCAGCTGACAGGGGGGATCAATGAGCAGTTCTTC
CDR3 protein: CAIQLTGGINEQFF

V gene: TRBV7-6
J gene: TRBJ1-5
D gene: TRBD1
CDR3 length: 15
clone size: NA
CDR3 DNA: TGTGCCAGCAGCCAACGGACAGGGGAGGGTCAGCCCCAGCATTTT
CDR3 protein: CASSQRTGEGQPQHF

V gene: TRBV27
J gene: TRBJ2-7
D gene: TRBD1
CDR3 length: 14
clone size: NA
CDR3 DNA: TGTGCCAGCAGTCCGGGACAGGGTTACGGCGAGCAGTACTTC
CDR3 protein: CASSPGQGYGEQYF

V gene: TRBV2
J gene: TRBJ1-1
D gene: NA
CDR3 length: 15
clone size: NA
CDR3 DNA: TGTGCCAGCAGCGTCCTGGAGGTTGGGAACACTGAAGCTTTCTTT
CDR3 protein: CASSVLEVGNTEAFF

V gene: TRBV5-1
J gene: TRBJ2-1
D gene: TRBD2
CDR3 length: 14
clone size: few
CDR3 DNA: TGCGCCAGCAAGGAGCGGGAGGCCCGCAATGAGCAGTTCTTC
CDR3 protein: CASKEREARNEQFF

V gene: TRBV27
J gene: TRBJ1-1
D gene: TRBD1
CDR3 length: 13
clone size: NA
CDR3 DNA: TGTGCCAGCAGGGGGACAGGGGTCACTGAAGCTTTCTTT
CDR3 protein: CASRGTGVTEAFF

V gene: TRBV7-8
J gene: TRBJ1-1
D gene: NA
CDR3 length: 14
clone size: NA
CDR3 DNA: TGTGCCAGCAGGGCGGGACGGCCTAACACTGAAGCTTTCTTT
CDR3 protein: CASRAGRPNTEAFF

V gene: TRBV27
J gene: TRBJ1-4
D gene: NA
CDR3 length: 15
clone size: few
CDR3 DNA: TGTGCCAGCAGTTTGGGGGGAGGTCTTAATGAAAAACTGTTTTTT
CDR3 protein: CASSLGGGLNEKLFF

V gene: TRBV7-2
J gene: TRBJ1-1
D gene: NA
CDR3 length: 13
clone size: few
CDR3 DNA: TGTGCCAGCAGTCAGGGGATGGTGAGTGAAGCTTTCTTT
CDR3 protein: CASSQGMVSEAFF